The clone carrying this T cell receptor beta chain showed up just once. The entry originates in a study of shared clonotypes between healthy human individuals. The assay was immunoSEQ multiplex PCR, and TCRdb's table has in-frame clones only and misses some. Of about 820,000 clones detected, 80% to 95% appear once; the ten largest clones hold less than 25%. Germline CDR1 reads SQVTM; CDR2 reads ANQGSEA. V was clipped by 5 bases and J by 6 bases; unmatched bases: 7. There are 14 residues in the CDR3. CD45RO-negative, CCR7-selected cells formed the naive CD8 fraction, which excluded terminally differentiated effector memory CD45RA+ cells.

Sequenced sample: naive CD8+ T cells sorted from blood. The TCR originated in a man between 25 and 39 years old in good health. The chain is built from TRBV29-1 and TRBJ1-4; 9 nucleotides line up with TRBD1. The CDR3 bases are TGCAGCGTTAAAGCCGGGACAGGGCATGAAAAACTGTTTTTT. Translation: CSVKAGTGHEKLFF.